The 2 T cell receptor beta chains presented below share a single source sample, sequenced in a study of T cells in Graves' hyperthyroidism and ophthalmopathy. Amplification of TCR beta CDR3 regions used RNA as the template. The primer set for the first-round RT-PCR of the TCR CDR3 was HTBI. Via MiXCR, TCRdb re-called the multiplex PCR reads, giving one row per CDR3 protein. The data contain approximately 420,000 distinct CDR3 sequences, approximately 14% of them singletons. Sequencing was carried out using blood. The receptors here all came from a woman aged 18-30 years with Graves' hyperthyroidism.

A few counts support this clonotype. This rearrangement joins TRBV11-2 to TRBJ2-1, with D possibly matching TRBD2 (6 bases). CDR1 is SGHAT, CDR2 FQNNGV, per germline. CDR3 size: 16 residues. V was shortened by 3 bases and J by 10 bases, with 22 bases between the two germline ends. The CDR3, as DNA: TGTGCCAGCAGCTTTTCCCGGACTATCGGACGGGGCGAGCAGTTCTTC. Amino acids: CASSFSRTIGRGEQFF.

This clonotype was found many times. The chain couples TRBV12-3 or TRBV12-4 to TRBJ1-4, with D possibly matching TRBD1 (6 bases). This CDR3 has 14 amino acids. Trimming shortened V by 8 bases and J by 0 bases, and 10 bases separated the two germline ends. CDR3 residues: CASAGVATNEKLFF. CDR3 nucleotides: TGTGCCAGCGCAGGGGTTGCAACTAATGAAAAACTGTTTTTT.